The clone carrying this T cell receptor (beta chain) has a count of ten or more. This CDR3 has 14 residues. Trimming removed 7 bases at V and 4 bases at J, with 14 bases between. Per the germline V gene, CDR1 is MNHNS and CDR2 is SASEGT. Amplification of TCR beta CDR3 regions used RNA as the template. HTBI primers drove first-round RT-PCR of the TCR CDR3. One entry per CDR3 protein results from TCRdb running MiXCR on the multiplex PCR reads. The sample lists around 690,000 distinct CDR3 sequences, about a fifth occurring once. The sample comes from a study of T cells in Graves' hyperthyroidism and ophthalmopathy. With duration under 3 months, ophthalmopathy was active: Clinical Activity Score at least 3, NOSPECS at least 4. Exclusion of a patient resulted from uncontrolled infection, other autoimmune disease, pregnancy or lactation. Diagnoses were made from clinical symptoms, serum measures (thyroxine and TRAb), thyroid ultrasound and orbital computed tomography.

The origin of this receptor is a man in his thirties or forties with Graves' ophthalmopathy. Sequenced: blood. This sequence joins TRBV6-1 and TRBJ1-5; D possibly corresponds to TRBD1 (5 bases). CDR3 sequence reads: CASTPTEPNQPQHF. The CDR3 nucleotides are TGTGCCAGCACACCGACAGAACCTAATCAGCCCCAGCATTTT.